These 25 T cell receptor beta chains were all obtained from the same sample, sequenced in a study of blood T cells in healthy people across ages. A J-beta primer mix and a sample-barcoded 5' primer were used in a second PCR of roughly 6 to 11 cycles. TCRdb fed the 5' RACE reads into MiXCR, producing one record per CDR3 protein. The sample has about 800,000 distinct CDR3 sequences, roughly 25% seen once; the top ten hold under 4.5%. These data were also filed under a second study, of T cells of mothers and their children.

Sequencing was performed on blood. The receptors were sampled from a boy younger than 18 in good health.

The chain combines TRBV6-2 or TRBV6-3 with TRBJ2-5; 9 positions agree with TRBD1. Trimming removed 7 bases from V and 2 bases from J; junction bases left unmatched: 8. The V gene's germline CDR1 is MNHEY and CDR2 SVGEGT. The CDR3 totals 15 residues. The CDR3 DNA is TGTGCCAGCAATACAGGGACAGGGAGACAAGAGACCCAGTACTTC. Its translation: CASNTGTGRQETQYF.

This sequence joins TRBV4-1 and TRBJ1-2; 8 nucleotides agree with TRBD1. The CDR3 runs 15 residues. Germline CDR1 and CDR2: MGHRA and YSYEKL. The V gene end was trimmed by 0 bases and the J gene end by 8 bases; junction bases not matched to a gene: 8. CDR3 sequence: CASSQDRGPTSGYTF. The CDR3 DNA reads TGCGCCAGCAGCCAAGACAGGGGGCCTACGAGCGGCTACACCTTC.

The rearrangement uses TRBV20-1 and TRBJ2-5; D possibly corresponds to TRBD2 (5 bases). Germline lookup yields CDR1 DFQATT and CDR2 SNEGSKA (reference sequence). Deletions cut 1 base from V and 5 bases from J, with 11 bases between. The CDR3 extends over 13 amino acids. The CDR3 loop reads CSARVPGGETQYF. The CDR3 nucleotides read TGCAGTGCTAGAGTTCCGGGCGGGGAGACCCAGTACTTC.

This rearrangement joins TRBV7-2 to TRBJ1-2, with D possibly matching TRBD1 (5 bases). This CDR3 has 13 residues. Deletions cut 8 bases from V and 8 bases from J, with 18 bases between. Per the germline V gene, CDR1 is SGHTA and CDR2 is FQGNSA. CDR3 loop: CASGLEGAGGYTF. The DNA for the CDR3 is TGTGCCAGCGGTTTGGAAGGGGCTGGAGGCTACACCTTC.

V is TRBV20-1 and J is TRBJ1-2; D might be TRBD1 (5 bases). V was pared by 4 bases and J by 8 bases, with 20 bases between. The CDR3 length is 14 residues. The germline V gene has CDR1 DFQATT and CDR2 SNEGSKA (reference sequence). DNA of the CDR3: TGCAGTGCTACGGAGGGTATGGGGCATTGGGGCTACACCTTC. It yields the protein CSATEGMGHWGYTF.

This clonotype has just a few counts. The rearrangement joins TRBV6-2 or TRBV6-3 to TRBJ1-5, with D perhaps matching TRBD1 (5 bases). The CDR3 spans 17 residues. Trimming took 1 base from V and 1 from J, leaving 14 bases between them. CDR1 is MNHEY, CDR2 SVGEGT, per germline. The CDR3 DNA is TGTGCCAGCAGTTACTTGCCAGGGAAGGGAAGCAATCAGCCCCAGCATTTT. It codes for CASSYLPGKGSNQPQHF.

The chain recombines TRBV7-2 with TRBJ1-1; possible D gene TRBD1, 5 bases. This CDR3 comprises 14 residues. Germline V lookup: CDR1 SGHTA, CDR2 FQGNSA. Trimming removed 4 bases from V and 5 bases from J, with 14 bases in between. The CDR3 DNA reads as TGTGCCAGCAGCTCCTATGGGACGGTTACTGAAGCTTTCTTT. Protein: CASSSYGTVTEAFF. Complete variable domain (other parts from reference TRBV7-2 and TRBJ1-1): GAGVSQSPSNKVTEKGKDVELRCDPISGHTALYWYRQSLGQGLEFLIYFQGNSAPDKSGLPSDRFSAERTGGSVSTLTIQRTQQEDSAVYLCASSSYGTVTEAFFGQGTRLTVV.

This clonotype was detected only a few times. Written as DNA, the CDR3 is TGCGCCAGCAGCTTGTTGGGGGGCGAGGCGTTAGGCTACACCTTC. Translation gives CASSLLGGEALGYTF. The rearrangement uses TRBV5-1 and TRBJ1-2, with a possible D match to TRBD1 (6 bases). Germline V lookup: CDR1 SGHRS, CDR2 YFSETQ. This CDR3 contains 15 residues. The V gene lost 1 base and the J gene lost 8 bases, with 18 bases spanning the gap.

This clonotype has ten or more counts. The chain carries TRBV29-1 and TRBJ2-1; TRBD2 matches 13 bases. The ends lost 4 bases at V and 7 bases at J; junction bases unmatched: 4. The germline V gene encodes CDR1 SQVTM and CDR2 ANQGSEA. CDR3 length: 14 residues. The CDR3 is CSVGTSGRVNEQFF. CDR3 nucleotide sequence: TGCAGCGTTGGGACTAGCGGGAGAGTAAATGAGCAGTTCTTC.

Points on this clonotype: Germline and junction disagree at one end, which may indicate a read error. This rearrangement joins TRBV7-9 to TRBJ2-5; D could derive from TRBD1 or TRBD2 (6 bases each). The CDR3 runs 14 residues. From germline, CDR1 is SEHNR and CDR2 FQNEAQ (reference sequence). The CDR3 spells CASSPDKGGLLLIF. The CDR3 region has the DNA TGTGCCAGCAGCCCGGACAAGGGGGGCCTCCTTTTGATCTTC.

This chain connects TRBV11-2 to TRBJ2-6; no firm D call. Germline V gene lookup returns CDR1 SGHAT and CDR2 FQNNGV. CDR3 length: 17 residues. Trimming cost V 1 base and J 2 bases, with 12 bases left between them. In DNA form, the CDR3 reads TGTGCCAGCAGCTTAGTAGGTGGCGGAACTGGGGCCAACGTCCTGACTTTC. Translating gives CASSLVGGGTGANVLTF.

V is TRBV20-1 and J is TRBJ2-3; possible D gene TRBD1, 5 bases. Germline-derived CDR1 and CDR2 are DFQATT and SNEGSKA (reference sequence). The CDR3 loop spans 14 amino acids. CDR3 sequence (DNA): TGCAGCAGTGCTAGGGGCAGGGGCACAGATACGCAGTATTTT. This translates into CSSARGRGTDTQYF.

This clonotype was recorded at least ten times. The chain links TRBV11-2 to TRBJ2-1, with TRBD2 matching over 9 bases. The CDR3 spans 17 residues. V was clipped by 5 bases and J by 9 bases; unmatched bases: 17. CDR1 SGHAT and CDR2 FQNNGV come from the germline V gene. CDR3 loop: CASSTRFGTSFVVEQFF. DNA of the CDR3: TGTGCCAGCAGCACAAGATTCGGGACTAGCTTTGTAGTTGAGCAGTTCTTC. The full variable domain, its missing parts supplied by reference TRBV11-2 and TRBJ2-1, is EAGVAQSPRYKIIEKRQSVAFWCNPISGHATLYWYQQILGQGPKLLIQFQNNGVVDDSQLPKDRFSAERLKGVDSTLKIQPAKLEDSAVYLCASSTRFGTSFVVEQFFGPGTRLTVL.

CDR3 DNA sequence: TGTGCCAGCAGTTTCTGGCAGAGCGGTAATGAGCAGTTCTTC. Its protein is CASSFWQSGNEQFF. The chain is built from TRBV28 and TRBJ2-5; a possible D gene is TRBD2 (5 bases). The closer fit of TRBJ2-1 to the DNA end suggests the J call may be wrong. In germline, CDR1 is MDHEN, CDR2 SYDVKM. This CDR3 contains 14 residues.

This rearrangement joins TRBV20-1 to TRBJ2-4; 9 positions agree with TRBD1. The germline V gene encodes CDR1 DFQATT and CDR2 SNEGSKA (reference sequence). This CDR3 has 14 amino acids. The V and J ends lost 4 bases and 4 bases, in that order; junction bases with no gene match: 5. In DNA form, the CDR3 reads TGCAGTGCTATTAGACAGGGGGGGAAAAACATTCAGTACTTC. It encodes CSAIRQGGKNIQYF.

This clonotype occurred a few times. The chain has TRBV6-1 and TRBJ2-5; the D is unclear. The J call is in doubt because the DNA end fits TRBJ2-7 better. Germline lookup yields CDR1 MNHNS and CDR2 SASEGT. The length of the CDR3 is 13 residues. The CDR3 is CASSEIWGYEQYF. The DNA for the CDR3 is TGTGCCAGCAGTGAGATATGGGGTTACGAGCAGTACTTC.

The genes are TRBV5-1 and TRBJ2-3, with D unresolved. The CDR3 has 14 amino acids. V lost 0 bases and J 7 bases, leaving 12 bases between the germline ends. CDR1 and CDR2 (germline): SGHRS, YFSETQ. The CDR3 nucleotides are TGCGCCAGCAGCTTGGCAGACGTTTCGCATACGCAGTATTTT. Amino acid sequence: CASSLADVSHTQYF.

The sample holds a few counts of this clonotype. The J gene is TRBJ2-5, the V gene TRBV6-2 or TRBV6-3; D is tentatively TRBD1 or TRBD2 (5 bases each). This CDR3 has 17 amino acids. CDR1 is MNHEY, CDR2 SVGEGT, per germline. V was shortened by 4 bases and J by 4 bases, with 22 bases between the two germline ends. The CDR3: CASSFDSGTTQVETQYF. CDR3 sequence (DNA): TGTGCCAGCAGTTTTGACTCTGGGACGACCCAGGTAGAGACCCAGTACTTC.

The chain combines TRBV20-1 with TRBJ1-4; D is perhaps TRBD1 (5 bases). The CDR3 extends over 14 amino acids. V was shortened by 3 bases and J by 0 bases, with 8 bases between the two germline ends. The germline CDR1 and CDR2 sequences are DFQATT and SNEGSKA (reference sequence). The CDR3 region is CSASGGATNEKLFF. CDR3 nucleotides: TGCAGTGCTAGCGGGGGGGCAACTAATGAAAAACTGTTTTTT.

The J gene is TRBJ1-4, the V gene TRBV6-6; no clear D. The CDR3 is 15 residues long. Trimming took off 5 bases at V and 7 bases at J, with 17 bases between the two ends. Germline CDR1 and CDR2: MNHNY and SVGAGI (reference sequence). CDR3 region: CASSAGTLRGEKLFF. The CDR3 DNA follows: TGTGCCAGCAGTGCAGGAACCCTTCGGGGTGAAAAACTGTTTTTT.

This clonotype was seen at least ten times. The rearrangement uses TRBV7-9 and TRBJ2-5; TRBD1 agrees at 8 bases. There are 15 residues in the CDR3. Germline loops: CDR1 SEHNR, CDR2 FQNEAQ (reference sequence). J gave up 2 bases and V 5 bases, and 7 bases lay outside the gene matches. The CDR3 spells CASSPLDRVQETQYF. CDR3 nucleotide sequence: TGTGCCAGCAGCCCGCTGGACAGGGTTCAAGAGACCCAGTACTTC.

The chain joins TRBV28 to TRBJ2-3; 7 bases are a match to TRBD2. The CDR3 is made up of 12 amino acids. Germline V gene sequence: CDR1 MDHEN, CDR2 SYDVKM. V dropped 11 bases and J dropped 6; count of bases not matched to a gene: 8. The CDR3 region is CACGPGGDTQYF. The CDR3 nucleotides are TGTGCCTGTGGCCCCGGGGGGGATACGCAGTATTTT.

This chain joins TRBV9 and TRBJ1-2; 9 bases map to TRBD1. This CDR3 comprises 16 residues. V dropped 2 bases and J dropped 3; count of bases not matched to a gene: 8. From germline, CDR1 is SGDLS and CDR2 YYNGEE. The CDR3 region is CASSVPGGDRDYGYTF. CDR3 DNA sequence: TGTGCCAGCAGCGTCCCCGGGGGGGACAGGGACTATGGCTACACCTTC. Full variable domain (rest looked up from reference TRBV9 and TRBJ1-2): DSGVTQTPKHLITATGQRVTLRCSPRSGDLSVYWYQQSLDQGLQFLIQYYNGEERAKGNILERFSAQQFPDLHSELNLSSLELGDSALYFCASSVPGGDRDYGYTFGSGTRLTVV.

This clonotype appeared a few times. The chain recombines TRBV5-1 with TRBJ1-1, with TRBD1 matching over 9 bases. Germline trimming cut 4 bases from V and 0 bases from J; bases unmatched to any gene: 10. Germline CDR1 reads SGHRS; CDR2 reads YFSETQ. This CDR3 spans 17 amino acids. CDR3 nucleotide sequence: TGCGCCAGCAGCCTAAAGGACAGGGGACTTATGAACACTGAAGCTTTCTTT. Its protein product is CASSLKDRGLMNTEAFF. Full variable domain (remainder filled in from reference TRBV5-1 and TRBJ1-1): KAGVTQTPRYLIKTRGQQVTLSCSPISGHRSVSWYQQTPGQGLQFLFEYFSETQRNKGNFPGRFSGRQFSNSRSEMNVSTLELGDSALYLCASSLKDRGLMNTEAFFGQGTRLTVV.

DNA of the CDR3: TGCAGTGCTAGAGGTCATTTGGGCAACGAGCAGTTCTTC. This sequence encodes CSARGHLGNEQFF. The V call is TRBV20-1, the J call TRBJ2-5; the D is unclear. The DNA end favors TRBJ2-1, so the J call may be wrong. This CDR3 comprises 13 residues. CDR1 and CDR2 (germline): DFQATT, SNEGSKA (reference sequence).